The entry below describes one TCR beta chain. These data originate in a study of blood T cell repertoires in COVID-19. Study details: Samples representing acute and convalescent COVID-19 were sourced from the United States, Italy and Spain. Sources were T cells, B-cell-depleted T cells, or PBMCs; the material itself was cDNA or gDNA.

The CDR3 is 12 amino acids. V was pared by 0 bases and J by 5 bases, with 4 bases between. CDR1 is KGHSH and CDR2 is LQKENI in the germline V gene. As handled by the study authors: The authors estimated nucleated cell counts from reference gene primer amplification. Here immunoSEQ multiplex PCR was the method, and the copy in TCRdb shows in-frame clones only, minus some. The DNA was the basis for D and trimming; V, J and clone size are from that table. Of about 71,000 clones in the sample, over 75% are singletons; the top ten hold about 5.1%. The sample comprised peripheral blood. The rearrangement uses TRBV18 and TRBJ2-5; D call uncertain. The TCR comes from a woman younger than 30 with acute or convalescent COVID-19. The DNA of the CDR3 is TGTGCCAGCTCACCACCGTCGGAGACCCAGTACTTC. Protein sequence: CASSPPSETQYF.